The TCR beta chain described here comes from a study of shared clonotypes between healthy human individuals. Naive CD8 cells comprised CD45RO-negative, CCR7-positively selected cells, excluding terminally differentiated effector memory CD45RA+ cells. This CDR3 comprises 15 residues. Germline lookup yields CDR1 LNHDA and CDR2 SQIVND (reference sequence). V dropped 3 bases and J dropped 4 bases, with 12 bases sitting between them. Findings and caveats of the study: Researchers found naive subsets generally carried larger estimated richness than memory subsets. Expectations were that clonotype sharing among donors would be affected by sequencing depth.

A remark on this clone: What it binds is unknown.

The assay was immunoSEQ multiplex PCR, and TCRdb's table has in-frame clones only and misses some. The data hold about 2 million clones, with just under 95% observed a single time. The sequence was collected from a man aged 18 to 35 in good health. This chain uses TRBV19 with TRBJ2-2; D remains unclear. The source material was naive CD8+ T cells sorted from blood. In DNA form, the CDR3 reads TGTGCCAGTAGTATTGAGGTTAGAGGCACCGGGGAGCTGTTTTTT. Amino acid sequence: CASSIEVRGTGELFF.